One T cell receptor (beta chain) is described in this entry. The sample comes from a study of shared clonotypes between healthy human individuals. The assay was immunoSEQ multiplex PCR, and TCRdb's table has in-frame clones only and misses some. In the table there are about 480,000 clones, roughly 78% of which are singletons. The CDR3 extends over 15 amino acids. The trim removed 4 bases at V and 5 bases at J, leaving 6 bases unmatched. The germline CDR1 and CDR2 sequences are SEHNR and FQNEAQ (reference sequence). The receptor was isolated from a middle-aged woman in good health. Some clones in this sample may be carry-over from other donors' samples. Sequenced sample: PBMCs. J is TRBJ2-1 and V is TRBV7-9; 9 nucleotides line up with TRBD2. In DNA, the CDR3 is TGTGCCAGCAGCTCGAGACGGACTAGCGACAATGAGCAGTTCTTC. It translates to CASSSRRTSDNEQFF. The entire variable domain, with the rest obtained from reference TRBV7-9 and TRBJ2-1, is as follows: DTGVSQNPRHKITKRGQNVTFRCDPISEHNRLYWYRQTLGQGPEFLTYFQNEAQLEKSRLLSDRFSAERPKGSFSTLEIQRTEQGDSAMYLCASSSRRTSDNEQFFGPGTRLTVL.